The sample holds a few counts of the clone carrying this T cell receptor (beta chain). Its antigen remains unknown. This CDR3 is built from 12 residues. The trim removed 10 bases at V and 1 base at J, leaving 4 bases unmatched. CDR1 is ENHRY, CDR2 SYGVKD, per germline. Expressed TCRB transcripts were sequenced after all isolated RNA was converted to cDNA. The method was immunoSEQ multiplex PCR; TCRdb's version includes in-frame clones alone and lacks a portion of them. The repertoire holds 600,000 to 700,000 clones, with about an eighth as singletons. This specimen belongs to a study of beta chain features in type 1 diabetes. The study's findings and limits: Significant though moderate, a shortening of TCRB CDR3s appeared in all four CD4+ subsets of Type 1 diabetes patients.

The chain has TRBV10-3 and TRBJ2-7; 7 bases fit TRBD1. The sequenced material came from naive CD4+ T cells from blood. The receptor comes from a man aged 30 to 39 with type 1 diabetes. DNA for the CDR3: TGTGCCACCGGGACAGATTCCTACGAGCAGTACTTC. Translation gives CATGTDSYEQYF.